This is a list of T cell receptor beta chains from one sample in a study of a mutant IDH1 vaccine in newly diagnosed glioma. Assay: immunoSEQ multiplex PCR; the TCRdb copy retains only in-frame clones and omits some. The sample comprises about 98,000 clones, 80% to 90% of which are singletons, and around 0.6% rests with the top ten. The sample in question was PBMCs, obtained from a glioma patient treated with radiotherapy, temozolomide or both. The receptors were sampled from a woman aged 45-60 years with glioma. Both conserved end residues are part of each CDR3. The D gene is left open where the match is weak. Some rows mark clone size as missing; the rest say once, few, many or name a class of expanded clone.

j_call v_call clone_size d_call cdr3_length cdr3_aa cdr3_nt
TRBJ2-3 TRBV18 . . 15 CASSLMDRYTDTQYF TGTGCCAGCTCCCTCATGGACAGATACACAGATACGCAGTATTTT
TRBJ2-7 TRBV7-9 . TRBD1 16 CASSDFTGGVSYEQYF TGTGCCAGCAGCGACTTTACAGGGGGAGTTTCCTACGAGCAGTACTTC
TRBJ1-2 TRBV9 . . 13 CASSPSGHYGYTF TGTGCCAGCAGCCCCTCGGGCCACTATGGCTACACCTTC
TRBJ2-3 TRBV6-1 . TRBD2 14 CASSETAGGHTQYF TGTGCCAGCAGTGAAACAGCGGGAGGACATACGCAGTATTTT
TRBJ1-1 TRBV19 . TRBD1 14 CASSPGTGNTEAFF TGTGCCAGTAGCCCCGGGACAGGTAACACTGAAGCTTTCTTT
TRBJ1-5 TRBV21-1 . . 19 CASIPPDGLIPGSNQPQHF TGTGCCAGCATCCCCCCCGACGGGTTAATTCCAGGGAGCAATCAGCCCCAGCATTTT
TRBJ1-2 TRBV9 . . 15 CASSVYRGSSYGYTF TGTGCCAGCAGCGTATATAGGGGGTCGAGCTATGGCTACACCTTC
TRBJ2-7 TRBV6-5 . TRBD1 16 CASSYGRQGKGGEQYF TGTGCCAGCAGTTACGGGAGACAGGGGAAAGGCGGGGAGCAGTACTTC
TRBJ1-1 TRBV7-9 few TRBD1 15 CASSVSTGMNTEAFF TGTGCCAGCAGCGTTTCGACAGGGATGAACACTGAAGCTTTCTTT
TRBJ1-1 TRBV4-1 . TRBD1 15 CASSQITGGEPEAFF TGCGCCAGCAGCCAGATTACAGGGGGAGAGCCTGAAGCTTTCTTT
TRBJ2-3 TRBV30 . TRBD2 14 CAWSVSGRASPQYF TGTGCCTGGAGTGTGAGCGGGAGGGCCAGTCCGCAGTATTTT
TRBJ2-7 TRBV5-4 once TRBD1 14 CASSSRDSSYEQYF TGTGCCAGCAGCTCCCGGGACAGTTCCTACGAGCAGTACTTC
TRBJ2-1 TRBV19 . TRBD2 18 CASSVTSGRISSYNEQFF TGTGCCAGTAGTGTAACTAGCGGGAGGATCTCCTCCTACAATGAGCAGTTCTTC
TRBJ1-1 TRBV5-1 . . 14 CASTSGNPDTEAFF TGCGCCAGCACCTCGGGGAATCCGGACACTGAAGCTTTCTTT
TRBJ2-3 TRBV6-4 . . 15 CASSRTRGGTDTQYF TGTGCCAGCAGCCGAACCAGGGGGGGAACAGATACGCAGTATTTT
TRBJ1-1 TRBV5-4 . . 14 CASSEAGGGTEAFF TGTGCCAGCAGCGAGGCCGGGGGTGGCACTGAAGCTTTCTTT
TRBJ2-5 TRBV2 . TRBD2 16 CASSEGLAGGLETQYF TGTGCCAGCAGTGAGGGGTTAGCGGGAGGGTTGGAGACCCAGTACTTC
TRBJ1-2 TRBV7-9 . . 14 CASSSIRGNYGYTF TGTGCCAGCAGCTCGATTAGGGGGAACTATGGCTACACCTTC
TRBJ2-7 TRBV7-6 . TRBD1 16 CASSLTAGQGVHEQYF TGTGCCAGCAGCTTAACAGCGGGACAGGGGGTCCACGAGCAGTACTTC
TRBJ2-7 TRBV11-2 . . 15 CASSQAGQGSYEQYF TGTGCCAGCAGTCAGGCGGGACAAGGCTCCTACGAGCAGTACTTC
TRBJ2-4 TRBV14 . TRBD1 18 CASSPLSGTALAKNIQYF TGTGCCAGCAGCCCCCTATCCGGGACAGCCCTAGCCAAAAACATTCAGTACTTC
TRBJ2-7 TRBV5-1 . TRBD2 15 CASSWTSGSSYEQYF TGCGCCAGCAGCTGGACTAGCGGGAGCTCCTACGAGCAGTACTTC
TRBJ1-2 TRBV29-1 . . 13 CSVEPRGRWGYTF TGCAGCGTTGAACCGCGGGGGAGGTGGGGCTACACCTTC
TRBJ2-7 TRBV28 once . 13 CASSYGGAYEQYF TGTGCCAGCAGTTACGGCGGGGCCTACGAGCAGTACTTC
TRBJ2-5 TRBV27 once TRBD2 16 CASSLQWTSAKETQYF TGTGCCAGCAGTCTCCAATGGACTAGTGCTAAAGAGACCCAGTACTTC
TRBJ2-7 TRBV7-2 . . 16 CASSPWAGLGYYEQYF TGTGCCAGCAGCCCTTGGGCGGGGCTAGGGTACTACGAGCAGTACTTC
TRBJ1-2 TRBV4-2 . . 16 CASSQDAEGGRGGYTF TGTGCCAGCAGCCAAGACGCCGAGGGGGGCAGGGGTGGCTACACCTTC
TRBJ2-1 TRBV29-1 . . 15 CSVAASETKGGEQFF TGCAGCGTAGCCGCTAGCGAGACAAAAGGCGGTGAGCAGTTCTTC
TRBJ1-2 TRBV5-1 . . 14 CASSLGQQNYGYTF TGCGCCAGCAGCTTGGGACAGCAGAACTATGGCTACACCTTC
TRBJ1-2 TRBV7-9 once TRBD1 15 CASSFGQGATVGYTF TGTGCCAGCAGCTTCGGACAGGGGGCGACCGTTGGCTACACCTTC
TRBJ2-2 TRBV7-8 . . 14 CASSQTVNTGELFF TGTGCCAGCAGCCAGACGGTGAACACCGGGGAGCTGTTTTTT
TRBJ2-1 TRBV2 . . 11 CARKGKNEQFF TGTGCCAGAAAGGGGAAGAATGAGCAGTTCTTC
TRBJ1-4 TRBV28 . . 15 CASSPRMWGGEKLFF TGTGCCAGCAGCCCAAGAATGTGGGGAGGTGAAAAACTGTTTTTT
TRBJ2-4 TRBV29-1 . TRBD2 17 CSAMYGGVGLAVNIQYF TGCAGCGCCATGTACGGGGGCGTGGGACTAGCGGTAAACATTCAGTACTTC